A single sample is the source of the 16 T cell receptor beta chains below, sequenced in a study of shared clonotypes between healthy human individuals. Libraries were prepared by immunoSEQ multiplex PCR; TCRdb keeps only in-frame clonotypes and omits some of them. This table holds about 1.5 million clones, 96% found once. Sequencing was done on a sample of naive CD4+ T cells sorted from blood. Regarding subset: CD45RA+ positively selected. The receptor set was obtained from a man younger than 40 in good health.

V gene TRBV18 combines with J gene TRBJ1-1; D not certain. Trimming took off 4 bases at V and 0 bases at J, with 12 bases between the two ends. The CDR3 consists of 15 residues. CDR1 and CDR2 (germline): KGHSH, LQKENI. CDR3: CASSQATGLNTEAFF. In nucleotides, the CDR3 is TGTGCCAGCTCACAAGCTACCGGCTTGAACACTGAAGCTTTCTTT.

The rearrangement joins TRBV5-1 to TRBJ2-1; D tentatively reads TRBD1 or TRBD2 (9 bases each). Trimming took 0 bases from V and 6 from J, leaving 34 bases between them. CDR3 length: 22 amino acids. In germline, CDR1 is SGHRS, CDR2 YFSETQ. The CDR3 region is CASSLVGTGLFGGGRALNEQFF. In DNA form, the CDR3 reads TGCGCCAGCAGCTTGGTCGGGACAGGGCTCTTCGGGGGCGGGAGGGCCCTCAATGAGCAGTTCTTC.

The V gene is TRBV27, the J gene TRBJ2-1; 7 bases agree with TRBD2. The V segment lost 5 bases and the J segment 7 bases; nucleotides outside the gene matches: 11. Germline CDR1 reads MNHEY; CDR2 reads SMNVEV (reference sequence). The CDR3 is 15 amino acids. DNA of the CDR3: TGTGCCAGCAGTAGCCGGGAGGTAGCGACTAATGAGCAGTTCTTC. Protein: CASSSREVATNEQFF.

This clone was seen more than once but under ten times. Other DNA sequences in this specimen translate into the identical CDR3. The chain employs TRBV7-9 and TRBJ2-7, with unresolved D. V dropped 1 base and J dropped 3 bases, with 10 bases sitting between them. Looked up from germline, CDR1 is SEHNR and CDR2 is FQNEAQ (reference sequence). This CDR3 spans 14 amino acids. In DNA form, the CDR3 reads TGTGCCAGCAGCTTAGGCTCCGGAGACTACGAGCAGTACTTC. This encodes CASSLGSGDYEQYF.

This chain uses TRBV28 with TRBJ2-3; D uncertain. Trimming left V 7 bases short and J 0 bases short, with 11 bases between. The CDR3 has 14 residues. Germline V CDR1 and CDR2: MDHEN, SYDVKM. The CDR3 loop is CASTGSSSTDTQYF. CDR3 coding DNA: TGTGCCAGCACCGGTAGCTCTAGCACAGATACGCAGTATTTT. Full variable domain (rest looked up from reference TRBV28 and TRBJ2-3): DVKVTQSSRYLVKRTGEKVFLECVQDMDHENMFWYRQDPGLGLRLIYFSYDVKMKEKGDIPEGYSVSREKKERFSLILESASTNQTSMYLCASTGSSSTDTQYFGPGTRLTVL.

V is TRBV18 and J is TRBJ2-3; D is perhaps TRBD2 (6 bases). This CDR3 comprises 15 residues. V lost 1 base and J 4 bases, leaving 12 bases between the germline ends. Germline values: CDR1 KGHSH, CDR2 LQKENI. CDR3 in amino acids: CASSPRPGSPDTQYF. The CDR3 DNA is TGTGCCAGCTCACCACGTCCCGGGAGTCCAGATACGCAGTATTTT. The full variable domain, completed using reference TRBV18 and TRBJ2-3, is NAGVMQNPRHLVRRRGQEARLRCSPMKGHSHVYWYRQLPEEGLKFMVYLQKENIIDESGMPKERFSAEFPKEGPSILRIQQVVRGDSAAYFCASSPRPGSPDTQYFGPGTRLTVL.

V usage is TRBV28 and J usage is TRBJ1-2, with TRBD1 as a possible D gene (5 bases). Germline V gene data show CDR1 as MDHEN and CDR2 as SYDVKM. The CDR3 is 14 amino acids. V was pared by 1 base and J by 4 bases, with 10 bases between. As DNA, the CDR3 is TGTGCCAGCAGTTTATTTAGGGGTCCCTATGGCTACACCTTC. This encodes CASSLFRGPYGYTF.

The CDR3 DNA reads TGCAGTGCCGTCAGCGGATACGAGCAGTACTTC. It translates to CSAVSGYEQYF. The chain carries TRBV20-1 and TRBJ2-7, with D possibly TRBD2 on 5 matching bases. Germline V gene sequence: CDR1 DFQATT, CDR2 SNEGSKA (reference sequence). The CDR3 extends over 11 amino acids. The V and J ends lost 6 bases and 4 bases respectively, with 10 bases between them.

The J gene is TRBJ2-5, the V gene TRBV2, with TRBD1 matching over 8 bases. The CDR3 consists of 13 residues. V dropped 5 bases and J dropped 5; count of bases not matched to a gene: 4. Looked up from germline, CDR1 is SNHLY and CDR2 is FYNNEI. The CDR3 loop is CASSRTGFETQYF. CDR3 DNA: TGTGCCAGCAGTCGGACAGGGTTTGAGACCCAGTACTTC.

The chain combines TRBV11-2 with TRBJ1-1; D is unresolved. Trimming removed 2 bases at V and 3 bases at J, with 10 bases between. CDR1 and CDR2 from the germline V gene are SGHAT and FQNNGV. CDR3 size: 14 residues. In DNA form, the CDR3 reads TGTGCCAGCAGCTTAAGGGTCTCTGACACTGAAGCTTTCTTT. Protein: CASSLRVSDTEAFF.

The chain combines TRBV6-5 with TRBJ1-1, with TRBD1 as a possible D gene (6 bases). The germline V and J ends were trimmed by 2 bases and 5 bases, with 15 bases remaining between them. This CDR3 comprises 15 residues. Germline V gene sequence: CDR1 MNHEY, CDR2 SVGAGI. The CDR3 reads CASSYGPGARTEAFF. Here the CDR3 DNA reads TGTGCCAGCAGTTACGGGCCGGGGGCGAGGACTGAAGCTTTCTTT.

The chain links TRBV9 to TRBJ1-1, with 11 bases identical to TRBD1. The germline V gene has CDR1 SGDLS and CDR2 YYNGEE. J lost 3 bases, V lost 3 bases, and 4 bases had no gene match. The CDR3 length is 15 residues. The CDR3 loop is CASSEGQGAHTEAFF. The DNA of the CDR3 is TGTGCCAGCAGCGAAGGACAGGGGGCCCACACTGAAGCTTTCTTT.

The rearrangement joins TRBV10-3 to TRBJ2-7; 7 bases align to TRBD2. Germline V CDR1 and CDR2: ENHRY, SYGVKD. Trimming removed 0 bases from V and 4 bases from J; junction bases left unmatched: 12. The CDR3 is 17 amino acids. The CDR3 nucleotides are TGTGCCATCAGTGAGTCGTGGGTGGGGAGGGGCCAATACGAGCAGTACTTC. The encoded protein is CAISESWVGRGQYEQYF.

The rearrangement joins TRBV28 to TRBJ2-1; D uncertain. Trimming stripped 7 bases from V and 1 base from J, with 14 bases between. This CDR3 has 15 amino acids. CDR1 is MDHEN, CDR2 SYDVKM, per germline. CDR3 amino acids: CASISARKSYNEQFF. The DNA for the CDR3 is TGTGCCAGCATATCAGCAAGGAAGTCCTACAATGAGCAGTTCTTC.

The V and J genes are TRBV9 and TRBJ2-1; no clear D. Trimming cost V 4 bases and J 4 bases, with 9 bases left between them. The CDR3 contains 13 residues. CDR1 and CDR2 from the germline V gene are SGDLS and YYNGEE. The CDR3 DNA reads as TGTGCCAGCAGCCCTCGGCAGTACAATGAGCAGTTCTTC. Translating gives CASSPRQYNEQFF. The variable domain in full, with the rest retrieved from reference TRBV9 and TRBJ2-1, is DSGVTQTPKHLITATGQRVTLRCSPRSGDLSVYWYQQSLDQGLQFLIQYYNGEERAKGNILERFSAQQFPDLHSELNLSSLELGDSALYFCASSPRQYNEQFFGPGTRLTVL.

Comments on this clone: Because the CDR3's place on the DNA is in doubt, the DNA is left out and the CDR3 is given as listed by TCRdb. The gene calls are TRBV6-5 and TRBJ2-7; TRBD1 was called by the table and not checked on the DNA. Germline V gene sequence: CDR1 MNHEY, CDR2 SVGAGI. The CDR3 is 15 residues long, counting both termini. CDR3 amino acids: CASSFGPGAAYEQYF.